Below are 2 T cell receptor beta chains sequenced from a single sample in a study of spatial heterogeneity in lung cancer. This sample's time point: sample taken at primary tumor resection. Study-wide points: Mutation tallies in tumors tracked expanded intratumoral alpha and beta TCR counts.

TCRdb analysed the 5' RACE reads with MiXCR anew, one entry per CDR3 protein. The repertoire holds 1,400 to 1,500 distinct CDR3 sequences, with roughly 13% as singletons. Their recognized antigens are unknown. This sample comprised lung tumor tissue, obtained at surgery. The receptors shown here come from a female donor with early-stage non-small cell lung cancer.

This clonotype is medium-sized (0.01 to 0.1%). The rearrangement uses TRBV7-2 and TRBJ2-7; possibly TRBD2 for D (6 bases). The CDR3 length is 14 residues. Germline loops: CDR1 SGHTA, CDR2 FQGNSA. The V end lost 1 base, the J end lost 7 bases, and 14 bases lay between the germline ends. As DNA, the CDR3 is TGTGCCAGCAGCTTAGGGCTACCACGGGGGGAGCAGTACTTC. Translation: CASSLGLPRGEQYF.

This clonotype is large (0.1 to 1%) by share. V is TRBV20-1 and J is TRBJ2-2; TRBD1 is a possible D gene (6 bases). The CDR3 runs to 14 residues. Trimming cost V 4 bases and J 1 base, with 10 bases left between them. Germline CDR1 reads DFQATT; CDR2 reads SNEGSKA (reference sequence). Here the CDR3 DNA reads TGCAGTGCTATCAAGACAGGGAACACCGGGGAGCTGTTTTTT. Protein product: CSAIKTGNTGELFF.